This T cell receptor beta chain was captured in a study of blood T cells in healthy people across ages. This clonotype has just a few counts. The CDR3 is 17 residues long. Germline V gene data show CDR1 as SGHTA and CDR2 as FQGNSA. The V and J ends lost 0 bases and 1 base, in that order; junction bases with no gene match: 1. Using a J-beta primer mix together with a sample-barcoded 5' primer, a second PCR was run for roughly 7 to 12 cycles. TCRdb passed the 5' RACE reads through MiXCR, listing each CDR3 protein once. The sample consists of over 1,500,000 distinct CDR3 sequences, 39% of them appearing once.

This receptor was obtained from a human donor in good health. The sequencing input was blood. The chain carries TRBV7-2 and TRBJ2-5; 14 nucleotides align to TRBD2. The CDR3 loop is CASSLAGTSGGQETQYF. The CDR3 DNA follows: TGTGCCAGCAGCTTAGCGGGGACTAGCGGGGGCCAAGAGACCCAGTACTTC.